This TCR beta chain originates from a study of blood T cell repertoires in COVID-19. Some clones are missing from TCRdb's copy, which holds only in-frame ones; the method was immunoSEQ multiplex PCR. Of fewer than 80,000 clones listed, roughly 90% were seen once; the top ten hold 20% to 25%. V was pared by 6 bases and J by 3 bases, with 14 bases between. Germline values: CDR1 MDHEN, CDR2 SYDVKM. This CDR3 is 14 amino acids long. Input material: peripheral blood. The rearrangement uses TRBV28 and TRBJ1-1; maybe TRBD1 (5 bases). The source of this sequence is a woman aged 45-65 years with active or convalescent COVID-19. CDR3 in DNA: TGTGCCAGCAGGTTGGGGGGTCCGGACACTGAAGCTTTCTTT. Translation: CASRLGGPDTEAFF.